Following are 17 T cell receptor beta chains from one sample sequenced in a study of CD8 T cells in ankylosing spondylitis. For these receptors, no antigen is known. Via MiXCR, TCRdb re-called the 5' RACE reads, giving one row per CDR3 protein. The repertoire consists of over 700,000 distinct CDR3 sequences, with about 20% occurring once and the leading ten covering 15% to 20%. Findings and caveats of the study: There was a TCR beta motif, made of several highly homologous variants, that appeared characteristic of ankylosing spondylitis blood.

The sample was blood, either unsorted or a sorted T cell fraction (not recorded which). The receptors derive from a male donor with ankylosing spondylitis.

The CDR3 DNA sequence: TGCGCCAGCAGCTTGCGGGCTAGCGGGATGAGAGAGACCCAGTACTTC. Protein sequence: CASSLRASGMRETQYF. V gene TRBV5-1 combines with J gene TRBJ2-5; 9 nucleotides align to TRBD2. The CDR3 runs to 16 residues. CDR1 and CDR2 (germline): SGHRS, YFSETQ. V trimming: 1 base; J trimming: 4 bases; junction bases outside the gene matches: 8.

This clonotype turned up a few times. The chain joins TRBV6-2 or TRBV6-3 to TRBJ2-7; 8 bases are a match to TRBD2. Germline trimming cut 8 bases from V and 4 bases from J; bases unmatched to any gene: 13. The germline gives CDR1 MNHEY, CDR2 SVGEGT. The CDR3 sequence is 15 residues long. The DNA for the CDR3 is TGTGCCAGCTCCCTGATGGATAGCGGGACTTACGAGCAGTACTTC. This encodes CASSLMDSGTYEQYF.

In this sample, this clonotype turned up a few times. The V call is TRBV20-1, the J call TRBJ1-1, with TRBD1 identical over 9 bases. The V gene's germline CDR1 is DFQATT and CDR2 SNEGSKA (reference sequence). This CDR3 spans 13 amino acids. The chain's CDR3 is CSATGGIVTEAFF. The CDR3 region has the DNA TGCAGCGCGACAGGGGGTATTGTCACTGAAGCTTTCTTT.

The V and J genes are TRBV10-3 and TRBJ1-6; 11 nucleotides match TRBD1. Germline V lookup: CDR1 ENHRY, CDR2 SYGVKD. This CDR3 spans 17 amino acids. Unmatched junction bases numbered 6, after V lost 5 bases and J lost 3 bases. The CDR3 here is CAISQTGQGDYNSPLHF. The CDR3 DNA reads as TGTGCCATCAGTCAAACGGGACAGGGGGACTATAATTCACCCCTCCACTTT.

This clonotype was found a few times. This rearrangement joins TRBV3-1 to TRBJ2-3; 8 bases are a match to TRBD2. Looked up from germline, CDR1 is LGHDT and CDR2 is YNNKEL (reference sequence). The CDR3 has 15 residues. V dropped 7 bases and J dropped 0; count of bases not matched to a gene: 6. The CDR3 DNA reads TGTGCCAGCACCGGCGGACTAGCCAGCACAGATACGCAGTATTTT. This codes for CASTGGLASTDTQYF.

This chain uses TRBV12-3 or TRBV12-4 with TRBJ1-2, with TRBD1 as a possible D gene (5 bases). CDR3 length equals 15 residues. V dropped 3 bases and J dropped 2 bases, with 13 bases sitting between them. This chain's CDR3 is CASSLGPEGNYGYTF. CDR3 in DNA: TGTGCCAGCAGTTTGGGACCGGAGGGCAACTATGGCTACACCTTC.

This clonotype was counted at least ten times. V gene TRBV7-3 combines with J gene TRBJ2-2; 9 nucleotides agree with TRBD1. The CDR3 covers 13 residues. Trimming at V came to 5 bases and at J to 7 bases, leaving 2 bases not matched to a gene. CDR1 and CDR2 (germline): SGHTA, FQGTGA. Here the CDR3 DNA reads TGTGCCAGCAGCCGACAGGGGGGCGGGGAGCTGTTTTTT. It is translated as CASSRQGGGELFF.

The CDR3 loop reads CASSQGARDEQFF. CDR3 in DNA: TGTGCCAGCAGCCAAGGCGCCAGGGATGAGCAGTTCTTC. This chain joins TRBV3-1 and TRBJ2-1, with D perhaps TRBD1 (5 bases). The V gene's germline CDR1 is LGHDT and CDR2 YNNKEL (reference sequence). The CDR3 extends over 13 amino acids. The V end lost 1 base, the J end lost 8 bases, and 9 bases lay between the germline ends.

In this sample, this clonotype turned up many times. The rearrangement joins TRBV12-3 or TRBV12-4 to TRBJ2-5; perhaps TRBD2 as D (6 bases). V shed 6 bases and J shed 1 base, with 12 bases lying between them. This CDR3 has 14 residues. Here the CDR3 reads CASSGTPPQETQYF. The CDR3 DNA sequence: TGTGCCAGCAGCGGGACTCCCCCCCAAGAGACCCAGTACTTC.

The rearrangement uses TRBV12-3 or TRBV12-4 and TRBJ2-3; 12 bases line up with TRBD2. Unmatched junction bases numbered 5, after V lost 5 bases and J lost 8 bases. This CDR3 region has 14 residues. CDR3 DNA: TGTGCCAGCAGTCCTAGCGGGGGGGGAGGTACGCAGTATTTT. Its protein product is CASSPSGGGGTQYF.

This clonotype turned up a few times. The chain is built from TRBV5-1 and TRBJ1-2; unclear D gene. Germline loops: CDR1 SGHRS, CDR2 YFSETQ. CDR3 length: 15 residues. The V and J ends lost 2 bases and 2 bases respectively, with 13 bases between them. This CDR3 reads CASSLGPLGNYGYTF. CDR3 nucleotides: TGCGCCAGCAGCTTAGGACCCCTAGGAAACTATGGCTACACCTTC.

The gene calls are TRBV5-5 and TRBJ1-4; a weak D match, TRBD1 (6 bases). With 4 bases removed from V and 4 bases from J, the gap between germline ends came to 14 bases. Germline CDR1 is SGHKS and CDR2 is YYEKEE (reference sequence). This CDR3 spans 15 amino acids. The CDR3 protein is CASSTHREHNEKLFF. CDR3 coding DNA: TGTGCCAGCAGCACCCACAGGGAGCATAATGAAAAACTGTTTTTT.

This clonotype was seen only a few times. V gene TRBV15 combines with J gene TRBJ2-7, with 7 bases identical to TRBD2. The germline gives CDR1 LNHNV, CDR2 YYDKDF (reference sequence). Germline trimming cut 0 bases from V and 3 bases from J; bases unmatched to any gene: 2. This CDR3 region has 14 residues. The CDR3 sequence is CATSRDSGGYEQYF. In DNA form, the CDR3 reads TGTGCCACCAGCAGAGATTCGGGAGGCTACGAGCAGTACTTC.

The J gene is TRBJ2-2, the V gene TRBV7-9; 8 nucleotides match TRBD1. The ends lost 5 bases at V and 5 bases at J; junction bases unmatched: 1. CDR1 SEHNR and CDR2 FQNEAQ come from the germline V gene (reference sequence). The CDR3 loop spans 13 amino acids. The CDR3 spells CASSRTGTGELFF. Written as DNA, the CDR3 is TGTGCCAGCAGCCGGACAGGGACCGGGGAGCTGTTTTTT.

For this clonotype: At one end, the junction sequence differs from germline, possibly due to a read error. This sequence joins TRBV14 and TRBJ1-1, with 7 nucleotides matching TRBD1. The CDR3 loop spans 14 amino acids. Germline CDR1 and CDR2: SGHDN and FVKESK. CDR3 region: CASSIRQGWNEAFF. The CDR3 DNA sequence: TGTGCCAGCAGCATCCGACAGGGATGGAATGAAGCTTTTTTT. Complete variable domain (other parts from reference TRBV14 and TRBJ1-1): EAGVTQFPSHSVIEKGQTVTLRCDPISGHDNLYWYRRVMGKEIKFLLHFVKESKQDESGMPNNRFLAERTGGTYSTLKVQPAELEDSGVYFCASSIRQGWNEAFFGQGTRLTVV.

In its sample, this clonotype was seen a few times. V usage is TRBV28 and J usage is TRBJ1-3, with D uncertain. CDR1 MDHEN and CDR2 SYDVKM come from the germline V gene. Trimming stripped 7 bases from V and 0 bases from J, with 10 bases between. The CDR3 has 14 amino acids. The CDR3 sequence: CASIGLASGNTIYF. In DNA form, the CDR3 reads TGTGCCAGCATAGGTCTTGCCTCTGGAAACACCATATATTTT.

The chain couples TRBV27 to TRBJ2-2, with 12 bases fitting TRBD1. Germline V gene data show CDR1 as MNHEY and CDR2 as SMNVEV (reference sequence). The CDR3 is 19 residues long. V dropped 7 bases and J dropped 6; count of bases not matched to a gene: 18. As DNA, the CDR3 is TGTGCCAGCACCCGGGACAGGGGGCTGGCGGGAGGGCCCTCCGGGGAGCTGTTTTTT. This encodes CASTRDRGLAGGPSGELFF.